This TCR beta chain comes out of a study of shared clonotypes between healthy human individuals. Study outcomes and limitations: Shared clonotypes across all four donors exceeded non-shared ones in generation probability.

Points on this clone: Its antigen is unknown.

The germline gives CDR1 MNHEY, CDR2 SVGAGI. Trimming pared 6 bases from V and 7 bases from J, leaving 13 bases between. The CDR3 totals 13 residues. Only in-frame clones appear in the TCRdb table, and some are missing; sequencing was by immunoSEQ multiplex PCR. The sample consists of 2 million to 3 million clones, approximately 92% of them appearing once. The chain recombines TRBV6-5 with TRBJ2-1; possibly TRBD2 for D (6 bases). The sequencing sample was made of naive CD4+ T cells sorted from blood. Subset defined: CD45RA+ positively selected. This TCR was recovered from a man between 18 and 35 years old in good health. CDR3 residues: CASSSTSGNEQFF. DNA of the CDR3: TGTGCCAGCAGCTCAACGAGCGGGAATGAGCAGTTCTTC.